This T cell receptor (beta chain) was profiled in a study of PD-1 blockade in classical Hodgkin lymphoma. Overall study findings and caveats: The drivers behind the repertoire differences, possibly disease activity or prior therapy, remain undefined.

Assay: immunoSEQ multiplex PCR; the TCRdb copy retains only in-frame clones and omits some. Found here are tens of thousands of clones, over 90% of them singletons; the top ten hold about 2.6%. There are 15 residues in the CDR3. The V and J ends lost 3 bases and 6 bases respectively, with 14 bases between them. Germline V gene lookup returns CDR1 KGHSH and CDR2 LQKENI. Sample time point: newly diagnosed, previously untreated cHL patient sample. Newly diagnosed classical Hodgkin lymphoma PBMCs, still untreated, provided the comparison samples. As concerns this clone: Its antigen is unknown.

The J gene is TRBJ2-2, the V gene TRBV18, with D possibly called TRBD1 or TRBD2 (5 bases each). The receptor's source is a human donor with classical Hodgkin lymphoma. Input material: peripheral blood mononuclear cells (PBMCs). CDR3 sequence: CASSPDQTAAGELFF. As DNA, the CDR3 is TGTGCCAGCTCACCGGATCAGACAGCGGCCGGGGAGCTGTTTTTT.